The rows below give T cell receptor beta chains drawn from one sample of a study of shared clonotypes between healthy human individuals. Some clones are missing from TCRdb's copy, which holds only in-frame ones; the method was immunoSEQ multiplex PCR. There are about 2 million clones in the sample; about 95% occur only once, and 0.9% to 1.3% lies in the top ten. The material sequenced was naive CD8+ T cells sorted from blood. These receptors came from a man between 18 and 29 years old in good health. Both conserved end residues are part of each CDR3. D genes are given only for firm matches. Some rows mark clone size as missing; the rest say once, few, many or name a class of expanded clone.

CDR3 DNA	CDR3 protein	D gene	V gene	J gene	clone size
TGCGCCAGCAGCTTGGGTGTCAGGGGGTCCGAGCAGTTCTTC	CASSLGVRGSEQFF	TRBD1	TRBV5-1	TRBJ2-1	once
TGTGCCAGCAGCGTAGAGGGGACGCATAATTCACCCCTCCACTTT	CASSVEGTHNSPLHF	NA	TRBV9	TRBJ1-6	NA
TGTGCCAGCAGCTTAACGGACAGGGGTATAGGTTCACCCCTCCACTTT	CASSLTDRGIGSPLHF	TRBD1	TRBV7-9	TRBJ1-6	NA
TGTGCCAGCACCCCAGACAGTCCCGGGGAGCTGTTTTTT	CASTPDSPGELFF	NA	TRBV6-5	TRBJ2-2	NA
TGTGCCAGCAGTCCTTTCCAGGGGCACGGGGAGCTGTTTTTT	CASSPFQGHGELFF	NA	TRBV27	TRBJ2-2	NA
TGTGCCAGCAGCTCATATAGCGGGAGGAACTACAATGAGCAGTTCTTC	CASSSYSGRNYNEQFF	TRBD2	TRBV9	TRBJ2-1	NA
TGTGCCAGCAGCTCATCCGACGGAAACATTCAGTACTTC	CASSSSDGNIQYF	NA	TRBV7-2	TRBJ2-4	once
TGCGCCAGCAGCCCAGGTGCATCAACCTACGAGCAGTACTTC	CASSPGASTYEQYF	NA	TRBV4-1	TRBJ2-7	NA
TGTGCCAGCAGCTCTACTGCAGTGGGAACAGATACGCAGTATTTT	CASSSTAVGTDTQYF	NA	TRBV7-2	TRBJ2-3	NA
TGTGCCAGCAGCGTAGAAGGGACAGGGTCCGGGGAGCTGTTTTTT	CASSVEGTGSGELFF	TRBD1	TRBV9	TRBJ2-2	NA
TGTGCCAGCAGCCTAGCGGGGACCTACGAGCAGTACTTC	CASSLAGTYEQYF	TRBD2	TRBV7-3	TRBJ2-7	NA
TGTGCCAGCAGCTTGGTGGGGACAGGGAACACCGGGGAGCTGTTTTTT	CASSLVGTGNTGELFF	TRBD1	TRBV5-4	TRBJ2-2	NA
TGTGCCTGGACCTACGGATCCCCTAATGAAAAACTGTTTTTT	CAWTYGSPNEKLFF	NA	TRBV30	TRBJ1-4	NA
TGTGCCAGCAGCTTAGTACCCGGGGCAGGGGGTGAGCAGTTCTTC	CASSLVPGAGGEQFF	TRBD1	TRBV7-9	TRBJ2-1	NA
TGCGCCAGCAGCCAGCTGAACGGACAGGCCCCTCTCTACGAGCAGTACTTC	CASSQLNGQAPLYEQYF	TRBD1	TRBV4-3	TRBJ2-7	NA
TGTGCCAGCAGCTTAGCTCCGCGGTGGGATACGCAGTATTTT	CASSLAPRWDTQYF	NA	TRBV11-2	TRBJ2-3	NA
TGTGCCAGCAGCTTAGTAGGTAGCAGCCAGAATGAGCAGTTCTTC	CASSLVGSSQNEQFF	NA	TRBV13	TRBJ2-1	NA
TGTGCCAGCAGCCCTCAGCGGTCAGGGAGCACAGATACGCAGTATTTT	CASSPQRSGSTDTQYF	NA	TRBV7-2	TRBJ2-3	NA
TGTGCCAGCAGCCCAAATTCCTATGAGCAGTTCTTC	CASSPNSYEQFF	NA	TRBV13	TRBJ2-1	NA
TGTGCCAGCAGACGGGACAGCTCCTATAATTCACCCCTCCACTTT	CASRRDSSYNSPLHF	TRBD1	TRBV6-6	TRBJ1-6	NA
TGTGCCAGCAGTTCCACTTTGGAGGGCTATAATTCACCCCTCCACTTT	CASSSTLEGYNSPLHF	NA	TRBV6-6	TRBJ1-6	NA
TGTGCCAGTAGTATAGGTCTCACAGATACGCAGTATTTT	CASSIGLTDTQYF	NA	TRBV19	TRBJ2-3	NA
TGTGCCAGCAGGGACGTATTAAGGTACGAGCAGTACTTC	CASRDVLRYEQYF	NA	TRBV2	TRBJ2-7	NA
TGTGCCAGCAGTTCCCTAAGGAGCACAGATACGCAGTATTTT	CASSSLRSTDTQYF	NA	TRBV28	TRBJ2-3	NA
TGTGCTAGTGGTTTGCAGGGGCGTAACAATGAGCAGTTCTTC	CASGLQGRNNEQFF	NA	TRBV12-5	TRBJ2-1	NA
TGTGCCAGCAAAGCGTACCAAGCTAGCACAGATACGCAGTATTTT	CASKAYQASTDTQYF	NA	TRBV27	TRBJ2-3	NA
TGTGCCAGCAGCCAAATGACAGGGCTGGGTGAGCAGTTCTTC	CASSQMTGLGEQFF	TRBD1	TRBV14	TRBJ2-1	NA
TGTGCCAGCAGTTTAAGGGTCGGAGGCAGAAGTTACGAGCAGTACTTC	CASSLRVGGRSYEQYF	NA	TRBV28	TRBJ2-7	NA